This T cell receptor (beta chain) was identified during a study of blood T cells in healthy people across ages. Study-level information: Researchers report that template switching captured about one barcoded beta molecule per two T cells.

The germline CDR1 and CDR2 sequences are MNHNS and SASEGT. CDR3 size: 13 residues. V lost 0 bases and J lost 7, with 7 bases in between. A second roughly 7 to 11 cycle PCR used barcoded and J-beta primers. TCRdb re-derived calls from the 5' RACE reads in MiXCR, one entry per CDR3 protein. This table has approximately 1.5 million distinct CDR3 sequences, 30% to 35% appearing once. Each donor was a healthy Caucasian individual from Russia, aged about 6 to 95. Each sample had at least 7 million PBMCs isolated. This rearrangement joins TRBV6-1 to TRBJ2-1; D gene unclear. The sequenced sample was blood. This sequence originates from a woman in her twenties or thirties in good health. CDR3 sequence (DNA): TGTGCCAGCAGTGAAGCAGGGTGGAATGAGCAGTTCTTC. Protein sequence: CASSEAGWNEQFF.